This TCR beta chain was sequenced in a study of blood T cell repertoires in COVID-19. As for the study in general: Whether acute or convalescent, the COVID-19 samples came from the United States, Italy and Spain. In each case, the material was cDNA or gDNA derived from T cells, B-cell-depleted T cells, or PBMCs.

Here immunoSEQ multiplex PCR was the method, and the copy in TCRdb shows in-frame clones only, minus some. The sample shows under 300,000 clones, roughly four fifths of them seen only once. Trimming left V 8 bases short and J 2 bases short, with 6 bases between. This CDR3 region has 12 residues. CDR1 SGHNT and CDR2 YENEEA come from the germline V gene. Two consecutive negative NP/OP PCR tests, clearance, or resolved symptoms defined Cohort 3 recovery. The chain uses TRBV11-3 and TRBJ2-2; a weak D match, TRBD2 (5 bases). The origin of this receptor is a man aged 50 or older who had recovered from COVID-19. Sequenced sample: PBMCs or T cells enriched from blood (not recorded which). CDR3 sequence (DNA): TGTGCCAGCGGAGGTAACACCGGGGAGCTGTTTTTT. Translation: CASGGNTGELFF.